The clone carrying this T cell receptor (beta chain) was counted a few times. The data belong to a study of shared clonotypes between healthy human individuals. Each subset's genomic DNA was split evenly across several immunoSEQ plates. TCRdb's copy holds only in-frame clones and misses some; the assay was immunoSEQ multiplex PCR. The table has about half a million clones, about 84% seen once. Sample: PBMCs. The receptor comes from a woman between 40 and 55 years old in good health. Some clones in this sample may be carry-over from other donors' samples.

CDR3 loop: CASSWTQETQYF. CDR3 bases: TGTGCCAGCAGTTGGACACAAGAGACCCAGTACTTC. The chain combines TRBV6-6 with TRBJ2-5; perhaps TRBD1 as D (5 bases). The CDR3 runs 12 residues. Germline V gene lookup returns CDR1 MNHNY and CDR2 SVGAGI (reference sequence). V lost 4 bases and J lost 2, with 5 bases in between.